This is a list of T cell receptor beta chains from one sample in a study of T cell responses to AZD1222 COVID-19 vaccine. This table comes from immunoSEQ multiplex PCR, and its TCRdb copy is limited to in-frame clones, with some not included. The sample has 120,000 or so clones; 75% to 90% are singletons. Material: peripheral blood, obtained on day 0 of MenACWY control vaccination. The source is an adult in good health. The conserved cysteine and the conserved F or W are not part of the CDR3 here. Each record gives: clone size, J gene, V gene, CDR3 protein. Where a row states a size, it is once, few, many or the class of an expanded clone; other rows omit it.

clone size: few; J gene: TRBJ2-1; V gene: TRBV5-1; CDR3 protein: ASSSGVGGPYNEQF
clone size: few; J gene: TRBJ1-6; V gene: TRBV12-1; CDR3 protein: ASSFDWVRHNSPLH
clone size: -; J gene: TRBJ1-1; V gene: TRBV2; CDR3 protein: AGTQGENTEAF
clone size: many; J gene: TRBJ2-7; V gene: TRBV3-1/TRBV3-2; CDR3 protein: ASSQVWGLSYEQY
clone size: -; J gene: TRBJ1-2; V gene: TRBV6-5; CDR3 protein: ASSNRLSNYGYT
clone size: -; J gene: TRBJ2-1; V gene: TRBV9; CDR3 protein: ASSVGGEISSYNEQF
clone size: -; J gene: TRBJ2-7; V gene: TRBV5-6; CDR3 protein: ASSVRYYEQY
clone size: -; J gene: TRBJ1-1; V gene: TRBV7-3; CDR3 protein: ASSFPGTEAF
clone size: -; J gene: TRBJ2-2; V gene: TRBV5-5; CDR3 protein: ASSFVGGGELF
clone size: -; J gene: TRBJ2-5; V gene: TRBV7-2; CDR3 protein: ASSLDLVAGGETQY
clone size: once; J gene: TRBJ2-1; V gene: TRBV10-3; CDR3 protein: AITPLIALNPNEQF
clone size: -; J gene: TRBJ1-5; V gene: TRBV5-1; CDR3 protein: ASSRDSSNQPQH
clone size: -; J gene: TRBJ1-6; V gene: TRBV2; CDR3 protein: ASKARIRSPLH
clone size: -; J gene: TRBJ1-2; V gene: TRBV7-9; CDR3 protein: ASSRDSNYGYT
clone size: -; J gene: TRBJ1-3; V gene: TRBV7-9; CDR3 protein: ASSPDRGRGNTIY
clone size: -; J gene: TRBJ2-3; V gene: TRBV29-1; CDR3 protein: SVEAPGLTDTQY
clone size: once; J gene: TRBJ2-7; V gene: TRBV5-1; CDR3 protein: ASSPVGGTHYEQY
clone size: -; J gene: TRBJ2-1; V gene: TRBV5-1; CDR3 protein: ASSLRPGLVGGRDNEQF
clone size: once; J gene: TRBJ2-6; V gene: TRBV27; CDR3 protein: ASRRAGTGGSGANVLT
clone size: -; J gene: TRBJ2-3; V gene: TRBV6-5; CDR3 protein: ASSYVGGSTDTQY
clone size: -; J gene: TRBJ1-1; V gene: TRBV6-1; CDR3 protein: ASSEGQSSWGAF
clone size: -; J gene: TRBJ1-3; V gene: TRBV4-2; CDR3 protein: ASSPITGELNTIY
clone size: -; J gene: TRBJ2-7; V gene: TRBV30; CDR3 protein: AWSVLGAGPLEQY
clone size: once; J gene: TRBJ2-3; V gene: TRBV5-1; CDR3 protein: ASHKGENTDTQY
clone size: few; J gene: TRBJ2-1; V gene: TRBV5-5; CDR3 protein: ASSLNRGSYNEQF
clone size: -; J gene: TRBJ2-7; V gene: TRBV27; CDR3 protein: ASSLNLRGRYEQY
clone size: -; J gene: TRBJ2-7; V gene: TRBV6-1; CDR3 protein: ASSDMAPSYEQY
clone size: -; J gene: TRBJ1-6; V gene: TRBV6-5; CDR3 protein: ASRTGGGNSPLH
clone size: -; J gene: TRBJ2-2; V gene: TRBV7-9; CDR3 protein: ASSLSEFTGELF
clone size: -; J gene: TRBJ1-2; V gene: TRBV6-5; CDR3 protein: ASSYSSDHWGT
clone size: -; J gene: TRBJ2-2; V gene: TRBV11-2; CDR3 protein: ASRPQRGYTGELF
clone size: -; J gene: TRBJ2-3; V gene: TRBV10-2; CDR3 protein: ASGLAGSSDTQY
clone size: few; J gene: TRBJ2-1; V gene: TRBV2; CDR3 protein: ASKQSYVRGLYNEQF
clone size: -; J gene: TRBJ2-7; V gene: TRBV7-6; CDR3 protein: ASSLQSGTGEYEQY
clone size: -; J gene: TRBJ1-1; V gene: TRBV5-1; CDR3 protein: ASSLGFGGIEAF
clone size: -; J gene: TRBJ2-7; V gene: TRBV1; CDR3 protein: TSSQDPGNYEQY
clone size: -; J gene: TRBJ2-7; V gene: TRBV30; CDR3 protein: AWRTSGRGGEQY
clone size: -; J gene: TRBJ2-1; V gene: TRBV5-4; CDR3 protein: ASSSEGVVRSYNEQF
clone size: -; J gene: TRBJ2-7; V gene: TRBV30; CDR3 protein: ACQLAGTYEQY
clone size: -; J gene: TRBJ1-2; V gene: TRBV7-3; CDR3 protein: ASSLTYGTGYT
clone size: -; J gene: TRBJ1-5; V gene: TRBV6-4; CDR3 protein: ASAARGVRPHNQPQH
clone size: -; J gene: TRBJ2-2; V gene: TRBV19; CDR3 protein: ASSTGTTNTGELF
clone size: -; J gene: TRBJ1-3; V gene: TRBV25-1; CDR3 protein: ASSESGSSGNTIY
clone size: -; J gene: TRBJ2-5; V gene: TRBV7-3; CDR3 protein: ASSLSGGQETQY
clone size: -; J gene: TRBJ2-7; V gene: TRBV6-5; CDR3 protein: ASSSLAGRYEQY
clone size: -; J gene: TRBJ1-1; V gene: TRBV11-1; CDR3 protein: ASSFDHQGTEAF
clone size: -; J gene: TRBJ2-3; V gene: TRBV7-3; CDR3 protein: ASSPRAGNSPDTQY
clone size: -; J gene: TRBJ1-1; V gene: TRBV7-3; CDR3 protein: ASSPDVGAFVTEAF
clone size: -; J gene: TRBJ2-3; V gene: TRBV11-2; CDR3 protein: ASSLFPKIGGLGTDTQY
clone size: -; J gene: TRBJ2-7; V gene: TRBV20-1; CDR3 protein: SAEFYEQY
clone size: -; J gene: TRBJ2-1; V gene: TRBV5-4; CDR3 protein: ASRATSGVYNEQF
clone size: -; J gene: TRBJ2-4; V gene: TRBV11-2; CDR3 protein: ASSLVIYRTGNTKNIQY
clone size: -; J gene: TRBJ2-1; V gene: TRBV7-9; CDR3 protein: ASSFLGIRTYNEQF
clone size: few; J gene: TRBJ2-4; V gene: TRBV27; CDR3 protein: ASSQDRFAKNIQY
clone size: -; J gene: TRBJ2-7; V gene: TRBV6-2/TRBV6-3; CDR3 protein: ASSFRGLSRFGQY
clone size: -; J gene: TRBJ2-7; V gene: TRBV27; CDR3 protein: ASRIRDGDSSYEQY
clone size: -; J gene: TRBJ2-3; V gene: TRBV5-1; CDR3 protein: ASSAGLAGLRADTQY